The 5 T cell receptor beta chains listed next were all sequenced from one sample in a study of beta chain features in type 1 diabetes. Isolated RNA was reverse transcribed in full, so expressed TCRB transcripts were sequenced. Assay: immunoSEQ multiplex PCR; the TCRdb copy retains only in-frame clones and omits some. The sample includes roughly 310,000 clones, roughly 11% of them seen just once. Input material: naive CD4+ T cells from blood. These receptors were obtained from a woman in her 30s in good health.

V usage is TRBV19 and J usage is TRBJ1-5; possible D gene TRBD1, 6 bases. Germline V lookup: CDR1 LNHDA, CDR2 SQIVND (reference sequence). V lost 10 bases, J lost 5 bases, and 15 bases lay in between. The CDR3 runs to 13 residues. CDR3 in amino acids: CATRTERDQPQHF. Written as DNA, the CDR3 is TGTGCCACCCGGACAGAACGGGATCAGCCCCAGCATTTT. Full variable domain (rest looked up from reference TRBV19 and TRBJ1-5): DGGITQSPKYLFRKEGQNVTLSCEQNLNHDAMYWYRQDPGQGLRLIYYSQIVNDFQKGDIAEGYSVSREKKESFPLTVTSAQKNPTAFYLCATRTERDQPQHFGDGTRLSIL.

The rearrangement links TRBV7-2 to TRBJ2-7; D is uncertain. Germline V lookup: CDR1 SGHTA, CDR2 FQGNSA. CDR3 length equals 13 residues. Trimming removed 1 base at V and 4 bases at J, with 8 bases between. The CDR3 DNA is TGTGCCAGCAGCTTAGGTAGAAAGTACGAGCAGTACTTC. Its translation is CASSLGRKYEQYF.

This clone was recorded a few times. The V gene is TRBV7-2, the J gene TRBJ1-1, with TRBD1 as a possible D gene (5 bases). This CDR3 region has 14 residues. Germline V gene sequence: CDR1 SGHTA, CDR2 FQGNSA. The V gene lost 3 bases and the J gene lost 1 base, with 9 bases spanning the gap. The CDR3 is CASSFWQGNTEAFF. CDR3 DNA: TGTGCCAGCAGCTTTTGGCAGGGGAACACTGAAGCTTTCTTT. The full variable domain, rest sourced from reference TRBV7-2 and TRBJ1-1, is GAGVSQSPSNKVTEKGKDVELRCDPISGHTALYWYRQSLGQGLEFLIYFQGNSAPDKSGLPSDRFSAERTGGSVSTLTIQRTQQEDSAVYLCASSFWQGNTEAFFGQGTRLTVV.

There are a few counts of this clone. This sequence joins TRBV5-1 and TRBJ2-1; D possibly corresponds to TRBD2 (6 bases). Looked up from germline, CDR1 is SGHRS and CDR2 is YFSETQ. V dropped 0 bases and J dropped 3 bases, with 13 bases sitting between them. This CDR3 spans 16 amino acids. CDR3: CASSLAAGPFYNEQFF. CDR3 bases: TGCGCCAGCAGCTTGGCGGCGGGACCATTCTACAATGAGCAGTTCTTC.

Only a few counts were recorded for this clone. The CDR3 is CASSERSTDTQYF. The CDR3 DNA reads as TGTGCCAGCAGCGAGAGGTCCACAGATACGCAGTATTTT. V and J are TRBV7-9 and TRBJ2-3; D remains unclear. Per the germline V gene, CDR1 is SEHNR and CDR2 is FQNEAQ (reference sequence). This CDR3 has 13 residues. V lost 5 bases to trimming and J lost 2 bases, with 8 bases between them.